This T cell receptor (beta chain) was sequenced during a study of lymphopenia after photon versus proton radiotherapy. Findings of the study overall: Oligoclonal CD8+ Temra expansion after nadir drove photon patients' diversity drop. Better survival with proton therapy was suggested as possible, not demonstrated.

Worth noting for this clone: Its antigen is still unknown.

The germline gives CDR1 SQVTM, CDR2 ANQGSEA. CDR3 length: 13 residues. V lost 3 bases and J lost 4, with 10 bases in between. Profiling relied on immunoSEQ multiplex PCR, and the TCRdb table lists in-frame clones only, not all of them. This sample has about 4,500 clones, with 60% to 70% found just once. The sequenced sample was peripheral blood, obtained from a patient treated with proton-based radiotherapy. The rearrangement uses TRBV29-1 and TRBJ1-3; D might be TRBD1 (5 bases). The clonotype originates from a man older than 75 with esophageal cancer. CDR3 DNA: TGCAGCGTTGAGGGGCAGAGCGGAAACACCATATATTTT. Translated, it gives CSVEGQSGNTIYF. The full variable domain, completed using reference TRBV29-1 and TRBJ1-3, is SAVISQKPSRDICQRGTSLTIQCQVDSQVTMMFWYRQQPGQSLTLIATANQGSEATYESGFVIDKFPISRPNLTFSTLTVSNMSPEDSSIYLCSVEGQSGNTIYFGEGSWLTVV.